The present entry profiles one T cell receptor (beta chain) with its context. Its antigen remains unknown. The data derive from a study of T cell responses to AZD1222 COVID-19 vaccine. Study results and caveats: Only after the peak T cell response were repertoires sampled.

Using immunoSEQ multiplex PCR, the repertoire was profiled, and TCRdb retains in-frame clones only, with some absent. The sample contains approximately 74,000 clones, 70% to 90% of which appear only once. Some second doses came at about 4 weeks and others at about 12 weeks; these were pooled. This CDR3 comprises 15 residues. Trimming pared 5 bases from V and 4 bases from J, leaving 18 bases between. CDR1 is SNHLY, CDR2 FYNNEI, per germline. This TCR was recovered from an adult who received the AZD1222 COVID-19 vaccine. V usage is TRBV2 and J usage is TRBJ2-7; tentatively, D is TRBD2 (5 bases). Source: peripheral blood, taken 28 days after the second AZD1222 dose. The CDR3 sequence: CASSSMDLGSYEQYF. DNA of the CDR3: TGTGCCAGCAGTTCCATGGACCTAGGGAGTTACGAGCAGTACTTC.